The rows below give T cell receptor beta chains drawn from one sample of a study of human T cells and chemical hapten exposure. TCRdb used MiXCR to reprocess the RACE reads, holding one entry per CDR3 protein. In the table there are tens of thousands of distinct CDR3 sequences, 8.5% to 10% of which are singletons. This specimen consisted of whole blood, obtained in connection with sensitization to the hapten diphenylcyclopropenone (DPC). These receptor sequences come from a woman in her thirties or forties with alopecia areata. Some clones in this sample may be carry-over from other donors' samples. The CDR3 runs from the conserved cysteine through the conserved F or W. The D gene is left open where the match is weak. Expanded clones are given a class, and other clones once, few, many or no size at all.

len: 16
d_gene: -
abundance: many
j_gene: TRBJ2-2
v_gene: TRBV4-1
CDR3aa: CASSQVAVTNTGELFF
CDR3nt: TGCGCCAGCAGCCAAGTGGCGGTCACGAACACCGGGGAGCTGTTTTTT

len: 15
d_gene: -
abundance: -
j_gene: TRBJ1-3
v_gene: TRBV28
CDR3aa: CASRVRETAGNTIYF
CDR3nt: TGTGCCAGCAGGGTTAGAGAAACGGCTGGAAACACCATATATTTT

len: 14
d_gene: TRBD2
abundance: many
j_gene: TRBJ2-3
v_gene: TRBV20-1
CDR3aa: CSAVAGGLADTQYF
CDR3nt: TGCAGTGCTGTAGCGGGGGGGCTGGCAGATACGCAGTATTTT

len: 17
d_gene: -
abundance: few
j_gene: TRBJ2-3
v_gene: TRBV7-9
CDR3aa: CASTRATGGPIMYTQYF
CDR3nt: TGTGCCAGCACCCGTGCAACCGGGGGACCAATCATGTATACGCAGTATTTT

len: 14
d_gene: -
abundance: many
j_gene: TRBJ2-7
v_gene: TRBV7-6
CDR3aa: CASSPGMGLYEQYF
CDR3nt: TGTGCCAGCAGCCCGGGGATGGGGTTATACGAGCAGTACTTC

len: 12
d_gene: -
abundance: many
j_gene: TRBJ1-4
v_gene: TRBV29-1
CDR3aa: CSVDLGNEKLFF
CDR3nt: TGCAGCGTTGATTTGGGTAATGAAAAACTGTTTTTT

len: 15
d_gene: -
abundance: -
j_gene: TRBJ1-6
v_gene: TRBV5-6
CDR3aa: CASSLVPGQNSPLHF
CDR3nt: TGTGCCAGCAGCTTGGTCCCAGGGCAAAATTCACCCCTCCACTTT

len: 12
d_gene: -
abundance: many
j_gene: TRBJ2-2
v_gene: TRBV2
CDR3aa: CASVTVTGELFF
CDR3nt: TGTGCCAGCGTCACGGTCACCGGGGAGCTGTTTTTT

len: 14
d_gene: -
abundance: few
j_gene: TRBJ2-1
v_gene: TRBV25-1
CDR3aa: CASSEIGQLNEQFF
CDR3nt: TGTGCCAGCAGTGAAATAGGGCAGCTCAATGAGCAGTTCTTC

len: 15
d_gene: TRBD1
abundance: -
j_gene: TRBJ2-7
v_gene: TRBV11-3
CDR3aa: CASSSGTGGRDEQYF
CDR3nt: TGTGCCAGCAGCAGCGGGACAGGGGGACGCGACGAGCAGTACTTC

len: 12
d_gene: TRBD2
abundance: -
j_gene: TRBJ2-1
v_gene: TRBV29-1
CDR3aa: CGAGGTYNEQFF
CDR3nt: TGCGGCGCGGGGGGGACTTACAATGAGCAGTTCTTC

len: 13
d_gene: -
abundance: -
j_gene: TRBJ1-4
v_gene: TRBV29-1
CDR3aa: CSGTGAGVEKLFF
CDR3nt: TGCAGCGGAACCGGGGCCGGGGTCGAAAAACTGTTTTTT

len: 15
d_gene: TRBD2
abundance: many
j_gene: TRBJ2-2
v_gene: TRBV25-1
CDR3aa: CASGSRLAGTGELFF
CDR3nt: TGTGCCAGCGGGTCTCGACTAGCGGGGACCGGGGAGCTGTTTTTT

len: 13
d_gene: -
abundance: few
j_gene: TRBJ2-7
v_gene: TRBV3-1
CDR3aa: CASSQVTGYEQYF
CDR3nt: TGTGCCAGCAGCCAAGTAACCGGGTACGAGCAGTACTTC

len: 12
d_gene: -
abundance: many
j_gene: TRBJ2-1
v_gene: TRBV5-1
CDR3aa: CASSLSGNEQFF
CDR3nt: TGCGCCAGCAGCTTGAGCGGGAATGAGCAGTTCTTC

len: 11
d_gene: -
abundance: -
j_gene: TRBJ1-2
v_gene: TRBV29-1
CDR3aa: CSVDSVYGYTF
CDR3nt: TGCAGCGTTGACTCAGTCTATGGCTACACCTTC

len: 14
d_gene: -
abundance: many
j_gene: TRBJ2-3
v_gene: TRBV5-6
CDR3aa: CASSLSGASDTQYF
CDR3nt: TGTGCCAGCAGCTTGTCCGGGGCTTCGGATACGCAGTATTTT

len: 17
d_gene: TRBD2
abundance: many
j_gene: TRBJ2-3
v_gene: TRBV6-2/TRBV6-3
CDR3aa: CASSSPPLAGGQDTQYF
CDR3nt: TGTGCCAGCAGTTCCCCCCCGCTAGCGGGGGGACAAGATACGCAGTATTTT

len: 15
d_gene: -
abundance: many
j_gene: TRBJ1-2
v_gene: TRBV7-9
CDR3aa: CASSQYEESGYGYTF
CDR3nt: TGTGCCAGCAGCCAGTACGAGGAATCGGGCTATGGCTACACCTTC

len: 15
d_gene: -
abundance: many
j_gene: TRBJ1-4
v_gene: TRBV2
CDR3aa: CASRPRDLVYEKLFF
CDR3nt: TGTGCCAGCAGACCCCGGGATCTTGTATATGAAAAACTGTTTTTT

len: 15
d_gene: -
abundance: -
j_gene: TRBJ2-7
v_gene: TRBV7-9
CDR3aa: CASSPEGARTYEQYF
CDR3nt: TGTGCCAGCAGCCCAGAAGGGGCCAGAACCTACGAGCAGTACTTC

len: 16
d_gene: TRBD1
abundance: few
j_gene: TRBJ2-3
v_gene: TRBV20-1
CDR3aa: CSARENRGRNLDTQYF
CDR3nt: TGCAGTGCTAGAGAAAACAGGGGGCGGAACCTGGATACGCAGTATTTT

len: 13
d_gene: -
abundance: few
j_gene: TRBJ1-5
v_gene: TRBV2
CDR3aa: CASSRDGNQPQHF
CDR3nt: TGTGCCAGCAGCCGGGACGGCAATCAGCCCCAGCATTTT

len: 13
d_gene: TRBD1
abundance: many
j_gene: TRBJ1-2
v_gene: TRBV29-1
CDR3aa: CSVRRGQGSGYTF
CDR3nt: TGCAGCGTCAGACGAGGACAGGGGAGTGGCTACACCTTC

len: 14
d_gene: -
abundance: many
j_gene: TRBJ1-1
v_gene: TRBV7-9
CDR3aa: CASTMDTTNTEAFF
CDR3nt: TGTGCCAGCACCATGGACACCACGAACACTGAAGCTTTCTTT

len: 14
d_gene: TRBD1
abundance: -
j_gene: TRBJ2-7
v_gene: TRBV2
CDR3aa: CASSKDRYSYEQYF
CDR3nt: TGTGCCAGCAGTAAGGACAGGTACTCCTACGAGCAGTACTTC

len: 16
d_gene: TRBD1
abundance: few
j_gene: TRBJ2-7
v_gene: TRBV15
CDR3aa: CATSGGIGQGSYEQYF
CDR3nt: TGTGCCACCAGCGGGGGAATAGGACAGGGTTCCTACGAGCAGTACTTC

len: 15
d_gene: -
abundance: many
j_gene: TRBJ2-5
v_gene: TRBV11-2
CDR3aa: CASSPDPGVGGTQYF
CDR3nt: TGTGCCAGCAGCCCAGATCCGGGGGTGGGTGGGACCCAGTACTTC

len: 14
d_gene: TRBD1
abundance: many
j_gene: TRBJ2-3
v_gene: TRBV5-1
CDR3aa: CASSLSTGEDTQYF
CDR3nt: TGCGCCAGCAGCTTGTCAACAGGGGAAGATACGCAGTATTTT

len: 13
d_gene: -
abundance: many
j_gene: TRBJ1-6
v_gene: TRBV7-9
CDR3aa: CASSFAGGSPLHF
CDR3nt: TGTGCCAGCAGCTTTGCGGGGGGCTCACCCCTCCACTTT